This TCR beta chain was recovered during a study of cytomegalovirus exposure and HLA in healthy donors. Regarding this clone: Its specificity is not known.

Between the trimmed V and J ends, which lost 10 bases and 2 bases, there was a span of 16 bases. Germline values: CDR1 ENHRY, CDR2 SYGVKD. The CDR3 totals 14 residues. With 60 Vbeta and 13 Jbeta primers, the PCR was carried out. Methods used by the authors: It was a later analysis that counted tens of millions of unique TCR beta chains, of which around 11 million were shared. Only in-frame clones appear in the TCRdb table, and some are missing; sequencing was by immunoSEQ multiplex PCR. V and J calls and clone size are those listed in that table; D and trimming were worked out from the DNA. The sample yields 100,000 to 150,000 clones, about 81% seen once. Notes on the study in general: In an earlier analysis, productive rearrangement rates for most beta V segments clustered near 90% or 30%. Reports described diagnosis of cytomegalovirus status by the classifier as highly specific and sensitive.

This clonotype was obtained from a woman under 40 in good health and CMV-seronegative. The material sequenced was PBMCs. The gene calls are TRBV10-3 and TRBJ2-3; D possibly corresponds to TRBD2 (6 bases). The CDR3 nucleotides read TGTGCCAGCTCGGGAGAGGATAACACAGATACGCAGTATTTT. Translated, it gives CASSGEDNTDTQYF.